The rows below give T cell receptor beta chains drawn from one sample of a study of shared clonotypes between healthy human individuals. Generated by immunoSEQ multiplex PCR, the TCRdb table keeps only in-frame clones and is missing some. The sample yields a few million clones, roughly 93% seen once. The sequenced sample consisted of naive CD4+ T cells from PBMCs. All receptors derive from a man between 18 and 35 years old in good health. Some clones in this sample may be carry-over from other donors' samples. Each CDR3 is given with its conserved first and last residue. A D gene is named only where the DNA matches it firmly. Where a row states a size, it is once, few, many or the class of an expanded clone; other rows omit it.

d_call j_call clone_size v_call cdr3_aa cdr3_nt
- TRBJ2-3 - TRBV5-1 CASSLVEDTQYF TGCGCCAGCAGCTTGGTGGAAGATACGCAGTATTTT
- TRBJ1-5 - TRBV7-8 CASSLAGTRTPSQHF TGTGCCAGCAGCTTAGCTGGGACCCGAACTCCGTCCCAGCATTTT
- TRBJ2-2 - TRBV11-3 CASSSRVGELFF TGTGCCAGCAGCTCCCGGGTCGGGGAGCTGTTTTTT
- TRBJ1-5 once TRBV18 CSSGADNQPQHF TGCTCTTCCGGGGCTGACAATCAGCCCCAGCATTTT
TRBD2 TRBJ2-3 - TRBV27 CASSFIGLASTDTQYF TGTGCCAGCAGTTTCATCGGACTAGCGAGCACAGATACGCAGTATTTT
- TRBJ2-5 - TRBV10-1 CASSAAQGMKTQYF TGCGCCAGCAGCGCGGCGCAGGGCATGAAGACCCAGTACTTC
- TRBJ1-4 - TRBV5-4 CASSLQGQLNEKLFF TGTGCCAGCAGCTTGCAGGGACAACTTAATGAAAAACTGTTTTTT
- TRBJ1-3 - TRBV4-3 CASSHGGGNTIYF TGCGCCAGCAGCCACGGCGGGGGAAACACCATATATTTT
- TRBJ2-5 - TRBV10-3 CAIGFSVGETQYF TGTGCCATCGGCTTCTCCGTCGGGGAGACCCAGTACTTC
- TRBJ1-1 - TRBV2 CASSASRVTEAFF TGTGCCAGCAGCGCCTCGCGGGTCACTGAAGCTTTCTTT
- TRBJ2-1 once TRBV5-1 CASSLESAGREEQFF TGCGCCAGCAGCTTGGAATCTGCGGGCAGGGAGGAGCAGTTCTTC
- TRBJ1-4 - TRBV15 CATSRGRSRGELFF TGTGCCACCAGCAGGGGTAGATCACGGGGGGAACTGTTTTTT
- TRBJ2-7 - TRBV21-1 CASSKGDRLHEQYF TGTGCCAGCAGCAAAGGGGACAGATTGCACGAGCAGTACTTC
- TRBJ1-1 - TRBV15 CATSRDTGPPMNTEAFF TGTGCCACCAGCAGAGATACAGGTCCACCTATGAACACTGAAGCTTTCTTT
- TRBJ2-3 - TRBV5-1 CASSVSRADTDTQYF TGCGCCAGCAGCGTCTCCCGGGCCGACACAGATACGCAGTATTTT
TRBD2 TRBJ2-7 - TRBV28 CASSFRLAGGEQYF TGTGCCAGCAGTTTCCGGCTAGCGGGAGGCGAGCAGTACTTC
- TRBJ1-2 - TRBV13 CASSGTRDTYGYTF TGTGCCAGCAGCGGTACCCGGGACACCTATGGCTACACCTTC
- TRBJ1-4 - TRBV5-8 CASSSKLFF TGTGCCAGCAGCTCAAAACTGTTTTTT
TRBD2 TRBJ2-1 - TRBV29-1 CSVVRAGGSYNEQFF TGCAGCGTTGTCCGAGCGGGGGGGTCCTACAATGAGCAGTTCTTC
TRBD1 TRBJ2-7 - TRBV28 CASSWGGTGFREQYF TGTGCCAGCAGTTGGGGGGGGACAGGGTTTCGTGAGCAGTACTTC
- TRBJ2-5 - TRBV18 CASSSQETQYF TGTGCCAGCTCAAGCCAAGAGACCCAGTACTTC
- TRBJ1-5 few TRBV9 CASMKLREPQHF TGTGCCAGCATGAAACTCAGGGAGCCCCAGCATTTT
- TRBJ2-1 - TRBV6-4 CATQKDYFSYNEQFF TGTGCCACACAAAAAGACTACTTCTCCTACAATGAGCAGTTCTTC
- TRBJ2-3 - TRBV7-2 CASSNAREDTQYF TGTGCCAGCAGCAACGCCAGGGAAGATACGCAGTATTTT
TRBD2 TRBJ2-7 - TRBV7-9 CASSSTTSGAHLSYEQYF TGTGCCAGCAGTTCCACCACTAGCGGGGCCCACCTTTCCTACGAGCAGTACTTC
- TRBJ2-1 - TRBV28 CASSLSAGTIYEQFF TGTGCCAGCAGTTTATCGGCGGGAACAATTTATGAGCAGTTCTTC
TRBD1 TRBJ2-7 - TRBV19 CASTAGGLSNEQYF TGTGCCAGTACGGCAGGGGGCCTTTCGAACGAGCAGTACTTC
- TRBJ2-1 - TRBV5-1 CASAAEFSYNEQFF TGCGCCAGCGCCGCGGAGTTCTCCTACAATGAGCAGTTCTTC
TRBD2 TRBJ2-5 once TRBV7-3 CASSLSGLAGEETQYF TGTGCCAGCAGCTTATCGGGGCTAGCGGGAGAAGAGACCCAGTACTTC
- TRBJ2-3 - TRBV30 CAWSVGRADYTDTQYF TGTGCCTGGAGTGTCGGTAGGGCGGACTACACAGATACGCAGTATTTT
- TRBJ2-1 - TRBV18 CASSPDRHNEQFF TGTGCCAGCTCACCGGACAGACACAATGAGCAGTTCTTC
TRBD2 TRBJ2-3 - TRBV5-1 CASSKAGALDTQYF TGCGCCAGCAGCAAAGCGGGAGCTCTAGATACGCAGTATTTT
- TRBJ2-3 - TRBV9 CASSVVSVDTQYF TGTGCCAGCAGCGTAGTGAGCGTCGATACGCAGTATTTT
TRBD2 TRBJ2-2 once TRBV7-6 CASSELAGATGELFF TGTGCCAGCAGCGAACTAGCGGGAGCGACCGGGGAGCTGTTTTTT
- TRBJ1-4 - TRBV6-5 CASPQGVLSNEKLFF TGTGCCAGCCCCCAGGGAGTTCTATCTAATGAAAAACTGTTTTTT
TRBD1 TRBJ2-1 - TRBV6-6 CASSYRDRVGSNEQFF TGTGCCAGCAGTTACCGGGACAGGGTAGGTTCGAATGAGCAGTTCTTC
- TRBJ1-2 - TRBV6-6 CASSRGLTYGYGYTF TGTGCCAGCAGCCGAGGACTCACCTATGGGTATGGCTACACCTTC
TRBD2 TRBJ2-1 - TRBV2 CASSELAGTYNEQFF TGTGCCAGCAGTGAGCTAGCGGGCACCTACAATGAGCAGTTCTTC